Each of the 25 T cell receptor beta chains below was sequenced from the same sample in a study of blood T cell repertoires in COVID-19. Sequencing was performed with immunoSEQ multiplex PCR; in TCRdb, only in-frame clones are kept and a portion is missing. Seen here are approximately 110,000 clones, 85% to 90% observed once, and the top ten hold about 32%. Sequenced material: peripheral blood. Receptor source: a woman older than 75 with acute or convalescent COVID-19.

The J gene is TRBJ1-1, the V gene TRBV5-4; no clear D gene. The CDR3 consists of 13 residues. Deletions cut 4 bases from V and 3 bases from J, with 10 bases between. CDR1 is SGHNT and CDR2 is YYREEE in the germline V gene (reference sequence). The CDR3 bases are TGTGCCAGCAGCGTGACAAGGTACACTGAAGCTTTCTTT. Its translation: CASSVTRYTEAFF.

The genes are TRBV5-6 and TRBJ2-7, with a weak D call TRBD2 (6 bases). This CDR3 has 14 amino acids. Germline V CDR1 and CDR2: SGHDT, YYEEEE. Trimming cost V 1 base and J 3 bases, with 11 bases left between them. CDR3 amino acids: CASSLFRGIYEQYF. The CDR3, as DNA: TGTGCCAGCAGCTTGTTTCGGGGGATCTACGAGCAGTACTTC. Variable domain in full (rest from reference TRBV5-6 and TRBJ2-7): DAGVTQSPTHLIKTRGQQVTLRCSPKSGHDTVSWYQQALGQGPQFIFQYYEEEERQRGNFPDRFSGHQFPNYSSELNVNALLLGDSALYLCASSLFRGIYEQYFGPGTRLTVT.

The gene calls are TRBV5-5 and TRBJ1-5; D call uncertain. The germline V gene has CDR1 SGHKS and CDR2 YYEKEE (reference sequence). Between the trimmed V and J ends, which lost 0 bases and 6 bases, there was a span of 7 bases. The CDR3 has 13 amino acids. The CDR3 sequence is CASSLVGGQPQHF. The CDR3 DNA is TGTGCCAGCAGCTTGGTTGGAGGTCAGCCCCAGCATTTT.

CDR3 nucleotides: TGTGCCAGTATGGGAGGACAATATATCTCTGGGGCCAACGTCCTGACTTTC. Translation gives CASMGGQYISGANVLTF. The gene calls are TRBV19 and TRBJ2-6, with D possibly matching TRBD2 (6 bases). The V gene lost 7 bases and the J gene lost 0 bases, with 16 bases spanning the gap. This CDR3 spans 17 amino acids. Germline assignment: CDR1 LNHDA and CDR2 SQIVND (reference sequence). Full variable domain (remainder filled in from reference TRBV19 and TRBJ2-6): DGGITQSPKYLFRKEGQNVTLSCEQNLNHDAMYWYRQDPGQGLRLIYYSQIVNDFQKGDIAEGYSVSREKKESFPLTVTSAQKNPTAFYLCASMGGQYISGANVLTFGAGSRLTVL.

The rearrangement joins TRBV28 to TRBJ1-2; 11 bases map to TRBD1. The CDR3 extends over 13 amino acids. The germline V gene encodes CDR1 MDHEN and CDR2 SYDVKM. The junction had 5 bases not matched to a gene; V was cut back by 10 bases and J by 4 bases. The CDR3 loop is CAIRTGGVYGYTF. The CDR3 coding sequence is TGTGCCATCCGGACAGGGGGCGTCTATGGCTACACCTTC.

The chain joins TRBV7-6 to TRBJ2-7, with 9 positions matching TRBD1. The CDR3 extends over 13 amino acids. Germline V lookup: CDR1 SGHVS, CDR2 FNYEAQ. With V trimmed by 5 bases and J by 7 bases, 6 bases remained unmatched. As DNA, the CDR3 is TGTGCCAGCAGCATGGACAGGGGTGGGGAGCAGTACTTC. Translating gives CASSMDRGGEQYF.

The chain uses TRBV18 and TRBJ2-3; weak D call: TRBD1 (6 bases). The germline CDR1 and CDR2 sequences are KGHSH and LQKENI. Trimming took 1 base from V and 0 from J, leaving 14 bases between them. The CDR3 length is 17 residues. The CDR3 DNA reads TGTGCCAGCTCACCACGGTTGGGGGCCCAAAGCACAGATACGCAGTATTTT. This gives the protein CASSPRLGAQSTDTQYF.

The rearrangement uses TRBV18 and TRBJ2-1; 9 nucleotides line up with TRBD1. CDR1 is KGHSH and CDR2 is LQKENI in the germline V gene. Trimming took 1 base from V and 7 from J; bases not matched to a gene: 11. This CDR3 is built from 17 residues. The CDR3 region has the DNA TGTGCCAGCTCACCACAAATGGGGACAGGGTCGTCAAATGAGCAGTTCTTC. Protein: CASSPQMGTGSSNEQFF.

CDR3 coding DNA: TGTGCCAGCAGCCCTGGACAGGGAAGCACTGAAGCTTTCTTT. Protein: CASSPGQGSTEAFF. The V call is TRBV7-2, the J call TRBJ1-1; 8 bases are a match to TRBD1. CDR1 is SGHTA and CDR2 is FQGNSA in the germline V gene. The CDR3 runs 14 residues. The trim removed 5 bases at V and 4 bases at J, leaving 6 bases unmatched.

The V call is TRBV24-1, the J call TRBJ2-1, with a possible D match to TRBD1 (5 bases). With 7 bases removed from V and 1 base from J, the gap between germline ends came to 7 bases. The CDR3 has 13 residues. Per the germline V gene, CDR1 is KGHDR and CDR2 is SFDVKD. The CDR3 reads CATRQGSYNEQFF. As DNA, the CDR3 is TGTGCCACCAGGCAGGGTTCCTACAATGAGCAGTTCTTC.

The CDR3 sequence: CASSKGVGGTEAFF. CDR3 coding DNA: TGTGCCAGCAGCAAGGGGGTAGGCGGCACTGAAGCTTTCTTT. V and J are TRBV11-3 and TRBJ1-1, with D possibly TRBD1 on 6 matching bases. CDR1 is SGHNT, CDR2 YENEEA, per germline. V dropped 5 bases and J dropped 4 bases, with 14 bases sitting between them. The CDR3 length is 14 residues. The entire variable domain, with the rest obtained from reference TRBV11-3 and TRBJ1-1, is as follows: EAGVVQSPRYKIIEKKQPVAFWCNPISGHNTLYWYLQNLGQGPELLIRYENEEAVDDSQLPKDRFSAERLKGVDSTLKIQPAELGDSAVYLCASSKGVGGTEAFFGQGTRLTVV.

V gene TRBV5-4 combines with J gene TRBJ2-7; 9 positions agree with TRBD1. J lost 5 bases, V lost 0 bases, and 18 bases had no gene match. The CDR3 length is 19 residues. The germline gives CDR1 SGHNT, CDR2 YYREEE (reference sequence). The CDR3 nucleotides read TGTGCCAGCAGCTTGGGTGTCCCGGGACAGGGTAGGACTCGCAACGAGCAGTACTTC. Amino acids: CASSLGVPGQGRTRNEQYF.

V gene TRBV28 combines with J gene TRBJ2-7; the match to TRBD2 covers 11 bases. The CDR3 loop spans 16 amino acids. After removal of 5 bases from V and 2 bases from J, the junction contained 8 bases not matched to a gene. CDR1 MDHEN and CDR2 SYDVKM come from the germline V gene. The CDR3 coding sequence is TGTGCCAGCAGTCTCATAGCGGGGGGGGAGACCTACGAGCAGTACTTC. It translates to CASSLIAGGETYEQYF.

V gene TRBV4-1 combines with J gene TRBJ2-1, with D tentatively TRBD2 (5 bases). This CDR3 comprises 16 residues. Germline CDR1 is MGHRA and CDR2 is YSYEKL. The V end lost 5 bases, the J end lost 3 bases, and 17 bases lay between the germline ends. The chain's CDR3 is CASSSHRETIYNEQFF. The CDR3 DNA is TGCGCCAGCAGCTCCCATCGGGAAACCATCTACAATGAGCAGTTCTTC.

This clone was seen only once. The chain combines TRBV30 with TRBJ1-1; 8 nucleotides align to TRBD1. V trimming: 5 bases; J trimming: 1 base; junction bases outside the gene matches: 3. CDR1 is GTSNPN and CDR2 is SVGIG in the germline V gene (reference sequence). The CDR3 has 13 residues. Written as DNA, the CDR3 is TGTGCCTGGGCCGGACAGGGGAACACTGAAGCTTTCTTT. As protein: CAWAGQGNTEAFF.

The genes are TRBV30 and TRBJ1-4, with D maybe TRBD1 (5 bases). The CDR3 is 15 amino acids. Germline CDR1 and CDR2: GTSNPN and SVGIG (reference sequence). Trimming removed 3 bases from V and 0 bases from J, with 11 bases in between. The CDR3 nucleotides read TGTGCCTGGAGGAACGGACAAGCAACTAATGAAAAACTGTTTTTT. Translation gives CAWRNGQATNEKLFF.

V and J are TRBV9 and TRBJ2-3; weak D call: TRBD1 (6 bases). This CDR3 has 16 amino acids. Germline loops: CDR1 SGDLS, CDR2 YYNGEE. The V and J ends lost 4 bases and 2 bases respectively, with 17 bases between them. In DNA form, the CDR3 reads TGTGCCAGCAGCATCAAGACAGGACGTAACACAGATACGCAGTATTTT. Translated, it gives CASSIKTGRNTDTQYF. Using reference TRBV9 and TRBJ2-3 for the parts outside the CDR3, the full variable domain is DSGVTQTPKHLITATGQRVTLRCSPRSGDLSVYWYQQSLDQGLQFLIQYYNGEERAKGNILERFSAQQFPDLHSELNLSSLELGDSALYFCASSIKTGRNTDTQYFGPGTRLTVL.

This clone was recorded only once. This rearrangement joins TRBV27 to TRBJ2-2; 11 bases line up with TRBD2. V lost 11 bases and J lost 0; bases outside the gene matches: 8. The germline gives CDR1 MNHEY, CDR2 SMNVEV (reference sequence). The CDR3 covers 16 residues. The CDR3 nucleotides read TGTGCCGGCACCCCGGGACTAGCGGCGAACACCGGGGAGCTGTTTTTT. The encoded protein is CAGTPGLAANTGELFF.

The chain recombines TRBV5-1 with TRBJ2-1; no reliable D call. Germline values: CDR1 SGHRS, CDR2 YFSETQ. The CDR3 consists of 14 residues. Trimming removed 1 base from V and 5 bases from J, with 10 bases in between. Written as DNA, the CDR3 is TGCGCCAGCAGCTTGATGATGGCAAACAATGAGCAGTTCTTC. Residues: CASSLMMANNEQFF.

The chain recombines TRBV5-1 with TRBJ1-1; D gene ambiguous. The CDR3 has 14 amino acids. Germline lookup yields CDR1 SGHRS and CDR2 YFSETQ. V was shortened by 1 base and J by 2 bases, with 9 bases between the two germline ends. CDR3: CASSLTALNTEAFF. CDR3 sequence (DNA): TGCGCCAGCAGCTTGACAGCCTTAAACACTGAAGCTTTCTTT.

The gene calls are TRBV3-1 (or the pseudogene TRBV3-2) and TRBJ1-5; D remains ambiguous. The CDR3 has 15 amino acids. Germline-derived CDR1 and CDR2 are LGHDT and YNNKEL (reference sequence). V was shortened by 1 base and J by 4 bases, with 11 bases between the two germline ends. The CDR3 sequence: CASSQGVSGNQPQHF. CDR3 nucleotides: TGTGCCAGCAGCCAAGGGGTTTCGGGAAATCAGCCCCAGCATTTT.

The CDR3 bases are TGTGCCATCGGGACAGGGGCCCAGCCCCAGCATTTT. Translation gives CAIGTGAQPQHF. This rearrangement joins TRBV10-3 to TRBJ1-5, with 10 bases identical to TRBD1. This CDR3 is built from 12 residues. The ends lost 8 bases at V and 7 bases at J; junction bases unmatched: 2. Germline CDR1 and CDR2: ENHRY and SYGVKD.

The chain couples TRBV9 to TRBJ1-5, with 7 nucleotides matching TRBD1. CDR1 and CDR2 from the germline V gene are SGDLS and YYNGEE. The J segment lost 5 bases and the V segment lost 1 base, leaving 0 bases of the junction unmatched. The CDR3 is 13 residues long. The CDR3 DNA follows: TGTGCCAGCAGCGTACAGGGGGATCAGCCCCAGCATTTT. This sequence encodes CASSVQGDQPQHF.

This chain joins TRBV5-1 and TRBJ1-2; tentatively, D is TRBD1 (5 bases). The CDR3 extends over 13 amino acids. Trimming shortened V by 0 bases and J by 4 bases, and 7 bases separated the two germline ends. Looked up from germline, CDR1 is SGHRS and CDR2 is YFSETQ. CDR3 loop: CASSLAQGYGYTF. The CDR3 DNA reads TGCGCCAGCAGCTTGGCGCAGGGCTATGGCTACACCTTC.

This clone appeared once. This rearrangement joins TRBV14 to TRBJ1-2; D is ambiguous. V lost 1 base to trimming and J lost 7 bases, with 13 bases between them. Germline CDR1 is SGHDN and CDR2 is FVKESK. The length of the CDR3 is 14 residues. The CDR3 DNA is TGTGCCAGCAGCCAAGTCTGGAGTCTAGGTGGCTACACCTTC. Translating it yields CASSQVWSLGGYTF.